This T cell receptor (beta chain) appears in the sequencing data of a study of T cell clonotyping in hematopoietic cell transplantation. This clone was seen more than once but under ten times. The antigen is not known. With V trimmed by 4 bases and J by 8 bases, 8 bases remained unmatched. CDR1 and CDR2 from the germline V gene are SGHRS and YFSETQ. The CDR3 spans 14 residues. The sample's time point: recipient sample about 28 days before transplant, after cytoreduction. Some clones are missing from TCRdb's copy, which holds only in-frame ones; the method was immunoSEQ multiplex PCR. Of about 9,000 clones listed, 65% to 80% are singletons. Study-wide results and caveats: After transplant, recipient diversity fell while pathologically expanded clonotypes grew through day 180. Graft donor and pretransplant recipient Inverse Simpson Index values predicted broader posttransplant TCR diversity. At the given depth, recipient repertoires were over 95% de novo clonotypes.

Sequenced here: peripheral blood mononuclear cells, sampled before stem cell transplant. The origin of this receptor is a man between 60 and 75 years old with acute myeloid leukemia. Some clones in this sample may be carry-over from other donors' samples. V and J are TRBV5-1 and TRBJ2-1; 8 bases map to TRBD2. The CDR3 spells CASSPGSGGDEQFF. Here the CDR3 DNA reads TGCGCCAGCAGCCCAGGCTCGGGAGGGGATGAGCAGTTCTTC. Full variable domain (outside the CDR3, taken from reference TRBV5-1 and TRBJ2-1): KAGVTQTPRYLIKTRGQQVTLSCSPISGHRSVSWYQQTPGQGLQFLFEYFSETQRNKGNFPGRFSGRQFSNSRSEMNVSTLELGDSALYLCASSPGSGGDEQFFGPGTRLTVL.